The clone carrying this T cell receptor (beta chain) was recorded once. What it binds is unknown. In the PCR, 60 Vbeta and 13 Jbeta primers were used. Original data processing: In a later analysis, of 80 million to 90 million unique beta chains, some 10 million appeared in at least two donors. This table comes from immunoSEQ multiplex PCR, and its TCRdb copy is limited to in-frame clones, with some not included. D and trimming come from the DNA, and the V and J calls and clone size come from that table. The sample consists of 100,000 to 150,000 clones, about 82% of them appearing once. The sample originates from a study of cytomegalovirus exposure and HLA in healthy donors. Study at large: Earlier, 180 million or so T cells were analyzed, and about 100 million unique TCR beta sequences were found among them. Regarding the study as a whole: When the data were analyzed later, several of the most significant clusters appeared to be linked to common viral pathogens.

Trimming cost V 0 bases and J 6 bases, with 16 bases left between them. CDR3 size: 15 residues. Germline CDR1 is SGHRS and CDR2 is YFSETQ. This sequence joins TRBV5-1 and TRBJ2-7; D may be TRBD2 (6 bases). The sequenced material came from PBMCs. This TCR derives from a boy aged 10-17 years in good health and CMV-seronegative. CDR3 coding DNA: TGCGCCAGCAGCTTGGCGAGGGTTGGGACTGTCGAGCAGTACTTC. This codes for CASSLARVGTVEQYF.